This entry lists 14 T cell receptor beta chains sequenced from one sample in a study of shared clonotypes between healthy human individuals (TCRdb year 2020). Libraries were constructed by the immunoSEQ multiplex PCR assay. In its TCRdb copy, this immuneACCESS table keeps in-frame sequences only and misses some clones. Where compared with another copy, unresolved V genes explain less than half of these, and the others have no known cause. The sample table lists roughly 650,000 clones, 96% of them with a count of one. The ten largest clones capture approximately 0.1% of the sample. CD8 naive samples were CD45RO-negative cells positively selected for CCR7, giving a CD45RA+CCR7+ population that excluded TemRA cells. Sequenced sample: naive CD8+ T cells sorted from blood. Taken with the paper, the label for cell subset or site translates to: CD45RA+CCR7+. These receptor sequences come from a woman aged 25 to 39 in good health.

The chain uses TRBV7-9 and TRBJ1-2, with D unresolved. The germline V gene has CDR1 SEHNR and CDR2 FQNEAQ (reference sequence). V lost 1 base, J lost 3 bases, and 9 bases lay in between. The CDR3 consists of 14 residues. CDR3 sequence: CASSLGDQYYGYTF. In DNA form, the CDR3 reads TGTGCCAGCAGCTTAGGGGATCAGTACTATGGCTACACCTTC.

V and J are TRBV5-4 and TRBJ2-2; 11 nucleotides agree with TRBD2. Looked up from germline, CDR1 is SGHNT and CDR2 is YYREEE (reference sequence). The V gene end was trimmed by 2 bases and the J gene end by 4 bases; junction bases not matched to a gene: 1. This CDR3 region has 15 residues. CDR3 region: CASSFGLAGTGELFF. DNA for the CDR3: TGTGCCAGCAGCTTCGGACTAGCGGGCACCGGGGAGCTGTTTTTT.

The rearrangement joins TRBV7-9 to TRBJ2-1; 10 nucleotides match TRBD2. The CDR3 extends over 16 amino acids. The trim removed 1 base at V and 4 bases at J, leaving 4 bases unmatched. The germline CDR1 and CDR2 sequences are SEHNR and FQNEAQ (reference sequence). CDR3 coding DNA: TGTGCCAGCAGCTTAGGGGGACTAGCGATTTACAATGAGCAGTTCTTC. Translating it yields CASSLGGLAIYNEQFF.

The chain recombines TRBV5-5 with TRBJ2-3, with D unclear. CDR1 is SGHKS, CDR2 YYEKEE, per germline (reference sequence). CDR3 length: 11 residues. Trimming took off 2 bases at V and 2 bases at J, with 0 bases between the two ends. Here the CDR3 reads CASSFTDTQYF. The CDR3 DNA reads as TGTGCCAGCAGCTTCACAGATACGCAGTATTTT.

The chain links TRBV7-8 to TRBJ1-3; 7 nucleotides agree with TRBD1. CDR3 length: 19 residues. From germline, CDR1 is SGHVS and CDR2 FQNEAQ. Trimming cost V 3 bases and J 3 bases; bases outside gene matches: 17. In DNA, the CDR3 is TGTGCCAGCAGCTTGGGGGACAGCGAATGGAAGAGTTTTGGAAACACCATATATTTT. It encodes CASSLGDSEWKSFGNTIYF.

The chain recombines TRBV11-2 with TRBJ2-7; the match to TRBD2 covers 9 bases. This CDR3 has 14 amino acids. Germline assignment: CDR1 SGHAT and CDR2 FQNNGV. The trim removed 3 bases at V and 4 bases at J, leaving 4 bases unmatched. The chain's CDR3 is CASSFSGSNYEQYF. The CDR3, as DNA: TGTGCCAGCAGCTTTAGCGGGAGCAATTACGAGCAGTACTTC.

The V and J genes are TRBV5-4 and TRBJ2-7, with TRBD1 matching over 8 bases. CDR1 is SGHNT and CDR2 is YYREEE in the germline V gene (reference sequence). Trimming at V came to 0 bases and at J to 3 bases, leaving 5 bases not matched to a gene. The CDR3 consists of 15 residues. The CDR3 loop is CASSLAGTGGYEQYF. For the CDR3, the DNA is TGTGCCAGCAGCTTGGCCGGGACAGGAGGCTACGAGCAGTACTTC.

This clone was picked up one time. This chain joins TRBV6-1 and TRBJ2-1; a possible D gene is TRBD2 (5 bases). CDR3 length equals 16 residues. V shed 2 bases and J shed 8 bases, with 19 bases lying between them. CDR1 MNHNS and CDR2 SASEGT come from the germline V gene. CDR3 nucleotides: TGTGCCAGCAGTGAAAGAAGGCCTATCCTCGGGGATGAGCAGTTCTTC. Its translation: CASSERRPILGDEQFF.

The chain recombines TRBV1 with TRBJ2-7; the D call in the table, TRBD2, was not verified against the DNA. TRBV1 is marked as a pseudogene. The CDR3 spans 14 residues. Here the CDR3 reads CTSSQGGGEYEQYF. The CDR3 coding sequence is TGCACCAGCAGCCAGGGGGGTGGGGAGTACGAGCAGTACTTC.

The chain couples TRBV12-5 to TRBJ2-7; TRBD1 matches at 10 bases. V was clipped by 0 bases and J by 2 bases; unmatched bases: 7. CDR1 is LGHNT, CDR2 FRNRAP, per germline. The CDR3 has 17 amino acids. The chain's CDR3 is CASGLVTGQGVPYEQYF. CDR3 coding DNA: TGTGCTAGTGGTTTGGTAACCGGACAGGGGGTTCCCTACGAGCAGTACTTC.

The chain employs TRBV6-5 and TRBJ1-1; D is undetermined. The CDR3 is 13 residues long. Trimming shortened V by 1 base and J by 11 bases, and 14 bases separated the two germline ends. Germline CDR1 reads MNHEY; CDR2 reads SVGAGI. Written as DNA, the CDR3 is TGTGCCAGCAGTTACTGGTCCCCCCTCGGGGCTTTCTTT. This codes for CASSYWSPLGAFF.

Points on this clone: Other DNA variants within this sample encode the same CDR3. The rearrangement links TRBV6-5 to TRBJ2-6; D call uncertain. Germline V gives CDR1 MNHEY, CDR2 SVGAGI. This CDR3 region has 15 residues. V was shortened by 2 bases and J by 1 base, with 6 bases between the two germline ends. This chain's CDR3 is CASSYGSSGANVLTF. CDR3 bases: TGTGCCAGCAGTTACGGCAGTTCTGGGGCCAACGTCCTGACTTTC.

This clone occurred a few times. The chain uses TRBV30 and TRBJ1-1; 10 bases align to TRBD1. The V segment lost 2 bases and the J segment 5 bases; nucleotides outside the gene matches: 2. Germline V gives CDR1 GTSNPN, CDR2 SVGIG (reference sequence). This CDR3 spans 13 amino acids. The CDR3 bases are TGTGCCTGGAGTCCGGGACAGGGGACTGAAGCTTTCTTT. This translates into CAWSPGQGTEAFF. Together with reference TRBV30 and TRBJ1-1, the CDR3 gives the full variable domain: SQTIHQWPATLVQPVGSPLSLECTVEGTSNPNLYWYRQAAGRGLQLLFYSVGIGQISSEVPQNLSASRPQDRQFILSSKKLLLSDSGFYLCAWSPGQGTEAFFGQGTRLTVV.

The genes are TRBV6-5 and TRBJ2-1; possible D gene TRBD2, 5 bases. V was trimmed by 5 bases and J by 10 bases, leaving 12 bases between them. Germline values: CDR1 MNHEY, CDR2 SVGAGI. The length of the CDR3 is 12 residues. The CDR3 loop is CASSHGRGEQFF. The CDR3 DNA reads as TGTGCCAGCAGTCACGGACGGGGAGAGCAGTTCTTC.